Each of the 20 T cell receptor beta chains below was sequenced from the same sample in a study of blood T cells in healthy people across ages. The use of a sample-barcoded 5' primer and a J-beta primer mix characterized a second PCR of roughly 6 to 11 cycles. A single record per CDR3 protein comes from TCRdb applying MiXCR to the 5' RACE reads. The data show 650,000 to 700,000 distinct CDR3 sequences, roughly half seen once. Sequencing input: blood. Source of these receptors: a woman of 80 years or more in good health.

This clonotype was picked up many times. The chain recombines TRBV28 with TRBJ2-2, with TRBD2 as a possible D gene (5 bases). Looked up from germline, CDR1 is MDHEN and CDR2 is SYDVKM. The CDR3 length is 12 residues. V was cut by 3 bases and J by 6 bases, with 5 bases left in between. DNA for the CDR3: TGTGCCAGCAGTTTGAGGGCCGGGGAGCTGTTTTTT. This translates into CASSLRAGELFF.

This clonotype appeared once. The rearrangement links TRBV6-5 to TRBJ1-2, with 7 bases that match TRBD1. This CDR3 region has 13 residues. Germline V CDR1 and CDR2: MNHEY, SVGAGI. The trim removed 6 bases at V and 6 bases at J, leaving 7 bases unmatched. CDR3 sequence reads: CASRQGGADGYTF. The CDR3 bases are TGTGCCAGCAGGCAGGGGGGGGCGGATGGCTACACCTTC.

This clonotype was seen many times. The gene calls are TRBV10-3 and TRBJ2-1; D is possibly TRBD1 or TRBD2 (5 bases each). This CDR3 is built from 12 residues. Germline-derived CDR1 and CDR2 are ENHRY and SYGVKD. Trimming cost V 6 bases and J 3 bases, with 6 bases left between them. CDR3 sequence reads: CAIRGDYNEQFF. The CDR3 nucleotides are TGTGCCATCAGGGGGGACTACAATGAGCAGTTCTTC.

The J gene is TRBJ1-2, the V gene TRBV29-1; tentatively, D is TRBD1 (5 bases). The CDR3 is 14 residues long. The V end lost 0 bases, the J end lost 1 base, and 9 bases lay between the germline ends. In germline, CDR1 is SQVTM, CDR2 ANQGSEA. The CDR3 protein is CSVEEGRSNYGYTF. In nucleotides, the CDR3 is TGCAGCGTTGAAGAGGGACGGAGTAACTATGGCTACACCTTC.

In its sample, this clonotype was seen once. Given a much more abundant clone one base away, this may be a read error. The chain is built from TRBV7-3 and TRBJ2-4, with a tentative D call TRBD2 (6 bases). Trimming took off 4 bases at V and 13 bases at J, with 20 bases between the two ends. The V gene's germline CDR1 is SGHTA and CDR2 FQGTGA. This CDR3 is built from 14 residues. Written as DNA, the CDR3 is TGTGCCAGCAGCTATGCCGGGAGTTCAACGGAGCAGTACTTC. It translates to CASSYAGSSTEQYF.

On this clonotype itself: A much larger clone differs by one base, so this may be a read error. This rearrangement joins TRBV7-3 to TRBJ2-1; 13 nucleotides line up with TRBD2. The CDR3 extends over 15 amino acids. Germline V gene lookup returns CDR1 SGHTA and CDR2 FQGTGA. The V and J ends lost 5 bases and 11 bases, in that order; junction bases with no gene match: 9. CDR3 residues: CASSPGLAGVNKQFF. CDR3 coding DNA: TGTGCCAGCAGCCCCGGACTAGCGGGAGTAAATAAGCAGTTCTTC.

This clonotype was observed at least ten times. This CDR3 reads CASSLAIAKNIQYF. The CDR3 DNA reads TGTGCCAGCAGCTTGGCTATAGCCAAAAACATTCAGTACTTC. The rearrangement links TRBV7-2 to TRBJ2-4, with D unresolved. This CDR3 has 14 residues. V was trimmed by 3 bases and J by 0 bases, leaving 6 bases between them. Germline loops: CDR1 SGHTA, CDR2 FQGNSA.

Points on this clonotype: A single base separates this from a much larger clone, so it may be a read error. This chain links TRBV24-1 with TRBJ2-7; the D is unclear. Germline V gene sequence: CDR1 KGHDR, CDR2 SFDVKD. The CDR3 is made up of 13 amino acids. CDR3 DNA: TGTGCCACCAGTCAAACAGTAGGCTACGAGCTGTACTTC. This translates into CATSQTVGYELYF.

A remark on this clonotype: A much larger clone is a single base away; this may be a read error. The DNA of the CDR3 is TGCAGTGCCGGAGGGTCCCAGGAGCAGTACTTC. This sequence encodes CSAGGSQEQYF. V usage is TRBV20-1 and J usage is TRBJ2-1; D might be TRBD2 (6 bases). With the DNA end fitting TRBJ2-7 better, the J assignment may be wrong. Per the germline V gene, CDR1 is DFQATT and CDR2 is SNEGSKA (reference sequence). CDR3 length equals 11 residues.

V is TRBV4-1 and J is TRBJ1-2, with 9 bases fitting TRBD1. The CDR3 sequence is 15 residues long. Looked up from germline, CDR1 is MGHRA and CDR2 is YSYEKL. V was pared by 4 bases and J by 4 bases, with 7 bases of the junction left unmatched. The CDR3 region has the DNA TGCGCCAGCAGCCCCACAGGGGGCTCGTCCTATGGCTACACCTTC. Translated, it gives CASSPTGGSSYGYTF.

This clonotype has more than one count but fewer than ten. This may be a read error: a much more frequent sequence differs by one nucleotide. CDR3 amino acids: CSVKLARSSNEQYF. In DNA form, the CDR3 reads TGCAGCGTTAAACTAGCGAGGAGTTCCAATGAGCAGTACTTC. The V and J genes are TRBV29-1 and TRBJ2-7; 7 nucleotides line up with TRBD2. This CDR3 has 14 residues. Losses at the gene ends were 5 bases for V and 7 bases for J; bases not matched to a gene: 14. Germline CDR1 and CDR2: SQVTM and ANQGSEA.

This clonotype was detected only a few times. This chain uses TRBV2 with TRBJ2-7, with 8 nucleotides matching TRBD1. CDR3 length: 14 amino acids. CDR1 SNHLY and CDR2 FYNNEI come from the germline V gene. The ends lost 7 bases at V and 7 bases at J; junction bases unmatched: 12. CDR3 DNA: TGTGCCAGCAAAGATTCGGACAGGGTTAATGAGCAGTACTTC. Its translation: CASKDSDRVNEQYF.

Many counts were recorded for this clonotype. This sequence joins TRBV7-2 and TRBJ2-3; TRBD2 is a possible D gene (5 bases). The V and J ends lost 1 base and 14 bases respectively, with 10 bases between them. The CDR3 contains 11 residues. The germline V gene has CDR1 SGHTA and CDR2 FQGNSA. CDR3 region: CASSLGRGGYF. Here the CDR3 DNA reads TGTGCCAGCAGCTTAGGACGAGGAGGGTATTTT.

The chain uses TRBV29-1 and TRBJ2-7; TRBD1 matches 7 bases. After removal of 5 bases from V and 5 bases from J, the junction contained 9 bases not matched to a gene. This CDR3 is 13 amino acids long. The germline V gene encodes CDR1 SQVTM and CDR2 ANQGSEA. CDR3 region: CSVSPGQYNEQYF. The CDR3 bases are TGCAGCGTTTCTCCGGGACAGTATAACGAGCAGTACTTC.

The rearrangement joins TRBV2 to TRBJ2-1; D might be TRBD1 (5 bases). Trimming removed 6 bases from V and 2 bases from J, with 11 bases in between. The CDR3 is 14 residues long. Germline lookup yields CDR1 SNHLY and CDR2 FYNNEI. CDR3 sequence (DNA): TGTGCCAGCAGAAACCAGGGTACCTACAATGAGCAGTTCTTC. This gives the protein CASRNQGTYNEQFF.

This clonotype was found a few times. This chain links TRBV7-9 with TRBJ2-5; D unresolved. This CDR3 spans 16 amino acids. Germline CDR1 and CDR2: SEHNR and FQNEAQ (reference sequence). Trimming left V 5 bases short and J 11 bases short, with 27 bases between. CDR3 loop: CASSPRDGRFENEQYF. In DNA form, the CDR3 reads TGTGCCAGCAGCCCACGCGACGGCAGGTTTGAGAATGAGCAGTACTTC.

The V call is TRBV20-1, the J call TRBJ1-1, with 7 bases that match TRBD1. The CDR3 is 11 residues long. V was clipped by 7 bases and J by 7 bases; unmatched bases: 6. CDR1 is DFQATT, CDR2 SNEGSKA, per germline (reference sequence). Written as DNA, the CDR3 is TGCAGTGTGGACAGGCCCCTTGAAGCTTTCTTT. Translation: CSVDRPLEAFF.

About this clonotype itself: A much larger clone is a single base away; this may be a read error. The V gene is TRBV10-3, the J gene TRBJ2-5; perhaps TRBD2 as D (6 bases). Germline-derived CDR1 and CDR2 are ENHRY and SYGVKD. Trimming took 6 bases from V and 11 from J, leaving 22 bases between them. The CDR3 has 14 residues. The chain's CDR3 is CAIRPRDVYNEQYF. DNA for the CDR3: TGTGCCATCAGACCGCGGGACGTCTACAATGAGCAGTACTTC.

On this clonotype: A read error may explain this, as a much larger clone is one base away. The genes are TRBV5-6 and TRBJ2-1; 8 bases map to TRBD1. The J call may be wrong; the DNA end is better matched by TRBJ2-7. From germline, CDR1 is SGHDT and CDR2 YYEEEE. The CDR3 is 17 residues long. The CDR3 loop reads CASSPPGGGRSYNEQYF. The DNA for the CDR3 is TGTGCCAGCAGCCCGCCAGGGGGCGGGCGATCCTACAATGAGCAGTACTTC.

This clonotype was detected a few times. The chain joins TRBV7-2 to TRBJ2-3; D gene unclear. Germline V gene sequence: CDR1 SGHTA, CDR2 FQGNSA. CDR3 length equals 14 residues. V gave up 7 bases and J gave up 4 bases, with 15 bases separating them. As DNA, the CDR3 is TGTGCCAGCACCCCCATTCTGGGCTCAGATACGCAGTATTTT. It codes for CASTPILGSDTQYF.